A selection of T cell receptor beta chains follows, all from one sample in a study of beta chain features in type 1 diabetes. Assay used: immunoSEQ multiplex PCR; TCRdb lists only in-frame clones, some missing. The sample holds some 150,000 clones, 11% seen once. The sequencing sample was made of central memory CD4+ T cells from blood. The receptors shown here come from a man younger than 35 in good health. CDR3s include the opening cysteine and the closing phenylalanine or tryptophan. The order of the fields is V gene, CDR3 protein.

V: TRBV7-9; CDR3: CASSLGVDLEGYTF
V: TRBV6-6; CDR3: CASSYRVGARETQYF
V: TRBV4-2; CDR3: CASSQETGHGYTF
V: TRBV28; CDR3: CASSRTSVYEQYF
V: TRBV29-1; CDR3: CSVVQAMNTEAFF
V: TRBV14; CDR3: CASSVRLTDTQYF
V: TRBV7-3; CDR3: CASSNSGIEQFF
V: TRBV4-3; CDR3: CASSNNRGLGNTIYF
V: TRBV30; CDR3: CAWSKGLPYEQYF
V: TRBV5-1; CDR3: CASSSTLQETQYF
V: TRBV6-5; CDR3: CASSGQDGYTF